Below, 20 T cell receptor beta chains from the same sample are listed, as sequenced in a study of blood T cell repertoires in COVID-19. Sequencing used immunoSEQ multiplex PCR; TCRdb keeps in-frame clones, though not all of them. There are about 150,000 clones in the sample; over 75% occur only once, and approximately 0.63% lies in the top ten. The specimen sequenced was peripheral blood. All receptors derive from a man aged 55 to 70 with COVID-19, enrolled during active disease.

CDR3 nucleotide sequence: TGTGCCAGCAGCCACCGGGGGGAGACCCAGTACTTC. Protein: CASSHRGETQYF. V gene TRBV11-3 combines with J gene TRBJ2-5, with D perhaps matching TRBD2 (6 bases). This CDR3 comprises 12 residues. V lost 5 bases and J 5 bases, leaving 9 bases between the germline ends. Germline assignment: CDR1 SGHNT and CDR2 YENEEA.

The J gene is TRBJ1-2, the V gene TRBV7-3; the match to TRBD1 covers 10 bases. The CDR3 extends over 14 amino acids. CDR1 is SGHTA, CDR2 FQGTGA, per germline. The junction had 6 bases not matched to a gene; V was cut back by 5 bases and J by 6 bases. The chain's CDR3 is CASSLTGGYNGYTF. For the CDR3, the DNA is TGTGCCAGCAGCCTGACAGGGGGCTATAATGGCTACACCTTC.

The gene calls are TRBV25-1 and TRBJ1-2, with TRBD1 matching over 7 bases. V was clipped by 4 bases and J by 4 bases; unmatched bases: 6. This CDR3 is 14 amino acids long. Germline V CDR1 and CDR2: MGHDK, SYGVNS. CDR3 coding DNA: TGTGCCAGCAGTGGACAGGGAAGCGGCTATGGCTACACCTTC. This codes for CASSGQGSGYGYTF.

The gene calls are TRBV28 and TRBJ1-5, with D maybe TRBD1 (6 bases). Germline V gene data show CDR1 as MDHEN and CDR2 as SYDVKM. Trimming took 5 bases from V and 11 from J, leaving 25 bases between them. The CDR3 covers 16 residues. For the CDR3, the DNA is TGTGCCAGCAGTATTACCAGCCCCTCACAGGGAAGGGCCCAGCATTTT. Its translation: CASSITSPSQGRAQHF. The full variable domain, rest sourced from reference TRBV28 and TRBJ1-5, is DVKVTQSSRYLVKRTGEKVFLECVQDMDHENMFWYRQDPGLGLRLIYFSYDVKMKEKGDIPEGYSVSREKKERFSLILESASTNQTSMYLCASSITSPSQGRAQHFGDGTRLSIL.

The gene calls are TRBV10-1 and TRBJ1-2; no reliable D call. V lost 6 bases and J 4 bases, leaving 12 bases between the germline ends. Germline assignment: CDR1 WNHNN and CDR2 SYGVQD (reference sequence). This CDR3 has 13 residues. The CDR3 region has the DNA TGCGCCAGCAGAATACTCCCCTGCTATGGCTACACCTTC. This codes for CASRILPCYGYTF.

CDR3 region: CASSPGGEEKLFF. Written as DNA, the CDR3 is TGTGCCAGCAGCCCGGGGGGGGAGGAAAAACTGTTTTTT. This chain uses TRBV5-8 with TRBJ1-4, with D possibly TRBD1 on 5 matching bases. Trimming left V 4 bases short and J 8 bases short, with 12 bases between. The CDR3 sequence is 13 residues long. CDR1 is SGHTS and CDR2 is YDEGEE in the germline V gene.

This chain uses TRBV18 with TRBJ2-7, with D possibly matching TRBD1 (6 bases). Germline assignment: CDR1 KGHSH and CDR2 LQKENI. Trimming removed 5 bases from V and 6 bases from J, with 14 bases in between. The CDR3 extends over 13 amino acids. The CDR3 bases are TGTGCCAGCTCATCGACAGGTTCGGGCGAGCAGTACTTC. It encodes CASSSTGSGEQYF.

V gene TRBV5-1 combines with J gene TRBJ2-1; D possibly corresponds to TRBD2 (7 bases). The CDR3 has 14 residues. In germline, CDR1 is SGHRS, CDR2 YFSETQ. The V end lost 0 bases, the J end lost 9 bases, and 13 bases lay between the germline ends. CDR3 bases: TGCGCCAGCAGCTTGGAGGGGGTAGCGGGTGAGCAGTTCTTC. Protein: CASSLEGVAGEQFF. Complete variable domain (other parts from reference TRBV5-1 and TRBJ2-1): KAGVTQTPRYLIKTRGQQVTLSCSPISGHRSVSWYQQTPGQGLQFLFEYFSETQRNKGNFPGRFSGRQFSNSRSEMNVSTLELGDSALYLCASSLEGVAGEQFFGPGTRLTVL.

The J gene is TRBJ1-5, the V gene TRBV20-1; D is perhaps TRBD1 (6 bases). Germline values: CDR1 DFQATT, CDR2 SNEGSKA (reference sequence). V gave up 3 bases and J gave up 8 bases, with 14 bases separating them. The CDR3 has 13 residues. CDR3 DNA sequence: TGCAGTGCTAGTAAACCAGGGGCCAAGCCCCAGCATTTT. It specifies CSASKPGAKPQHF.

The chain recombines TRBV18 with TRBJ1-5, with D perhaps matching TRBD1 (6 bases). The CDR3 has 15 residues. The V end lost 1 base, the J end lost 1 base, and 8 bases lay between the germline ends. Germline values: CDR1 KGHSH, CDR2 LQKENI. CDR3 residues: CASSPLTGSNQPQHF. The CDR3 DNA sequence: TGTGCCAGCTCACCACTAACAGGGAGCAATCAGCCCCAGCATTTT.

V is TRBV28 and J is TRBJ1-6; no reliable D call. Germline V gene sequence: CDR1 MDHEN, CDR2 SYDVKM. The CDR3 spans 17 residues. V was cut by 3 bases and J by 0 bases, with 12 bases left in between. The CDR3 DNA is TGTGCCAGCAGTTTCAGAACCTTGAACTCCTATAATTCACCCCTCCACTTT. It codes for CASSFRTLNSYNSPLHF.

This chain links TRBV5-8 with TRBJ1-4; 8 nucleotides line up with TRBD1. There are 16 residues in the CDR3. CDR1 and CDR2 from the germline V gene are SGHTS and YDEGEE. V trimming: 4 bases; J trimming: 1 base; junction bases outside the gene matches: 6. This CDR3 is CASSPGQGRTNEKLFF. CDR3 in DNA: TGTGCCAGCAGCCCAGGACAGGGAAGAACTAATGAAAAACTGTTTTTT. Combining the CDR3 with reference TRBV5-8 and TRBJ1-4 gives the whole variable domain EAGVTQSPTHLIKTRGQQATLRCSPISGHTSVYWYQQALGLGLQFLLWYDEGEERNRGNFPPRFSGRQFPNYSSELNVNALELEDSALYLCASSPGQGRTNEKLFFGSGTQLSVL.

The genes are TRBV6-2 or TRBV6-3 and TRBJ1-2; 8 bases are shared with TRBD1. V was pared by 5 bases and J by 2 bases, with 4 bases of the junction left unmatched. The CDR3 has 14 residues. Germline loops: CDR1 MNHEY, CDR2 SVGEGT. Here the CDR3 DNA reads TGTGCCAGCAGTCTCCGGGACAGGAACTATGGCTACACCTTC. Translated, it gives CASSLRDRNYGYTF.

The chain joins TRBV12-3 or TRBV12-4 to TRBJ1-1; no definite D call. Trimming stripped 3 bases from V and 8 bases from J, with 13 bases between. This CDR3 contains 13 residues. The CDR3 DNA reads as TGTGCCAGCAGTTTGCGGCAACGATGGGAAGCTTTCTTT. Translating it yields CASSLRQRWEAFF.

The rearrangement links TRBV7-2 to TRBJ1-2; 8 nucleotides align to TRBD1. The CDR3 has 14 amino acids. Germline CDR1 and CDR2: SGHTA and FQGNSA. V lost 3 bases to trimming and J lost 7 bases; unmatched junction nucleotides: 7. CDR3 residues: CASSLGQASSGYTF. CDR3 in DNA: TGTGCCAGCAGCTTGGGACAGGCCTCCTCTGGCTACACCTTC.

The gene calls are TRBV11-2 and TRBJ1-3; 7 bases map to TRBD1. The junction had 9 bases not matched to a gene; V was cut back by 4 bases and J by 0 bases. The germline CDR1 and CDR2 sequences are SGHAT and FQNNGV. The length of the CDR3 is 17 residues. CDR3 in amino acids: CASSSLGQRTSGNTIYF. Here the CDR3 DNA reads TGTGCCAGCAGCTCGTTGGGACAGCGCACCTCTGGAAACACCATATATTTT.

This chain connects TRBV6-5 to TRBJ2-1; TRBD1 aligns across 7 bases. The CDR3 is 14 residues long. CDR1 and CDR2 (germline): MNHEY, SVGAGI. Trimming cost V 6 bases and J 3 bases; bases outside gene matches: 5. CDR3 sequence: CASRGQEHYNEQFF. The CDR3 nucleotides are TGTGCCAGCAGAGGACAGGAGCACTACAATGAGCAGTTCTTC.

The V gene is TRBV3-1 (or the pseudogene TRBV3-2), the J gene TRBJ1-1; 11 bases line up with TRBD1. This CDR3 is built from 13 residues. The V segment lost 6 bases and the J segment 5 bases; nucleotides outside the gene matches: 2. The germline V gene has CDR1 LGHDT and CDR2 YNNKEL (reference sequence). In nucleotides, the CDR3 is TGTGCCAGCAGGGGGACAGGGGGGACTGAAGCTTTCTTT. Protein sequence: CASRGTGGTEAFF.

The CDR3 here is CASSYSPTNTEAFF. For the CDR3, the DNA is TGTGCCAGCAGTTATAGCCCGACGAACACTGAAGCTTTCTTT. The chain couples TRBV6-2 or TRBV6-3 to TRBJ1-1, with D unresolved. V dropped 3 bases and J dropped 1 base, with 9 bases sitting between them. CDR3 length equals 14 residues. The germline V gene encodes CDR1 MNHEY and CDR2 SVGEGT.

The rearrangement joins TRBV7-9 to TRBJ2-3; 12 bases fit TRBD2. With 5 bases clipped from V and 5 bases from J, the junction kept 11 bases outside the gene matches. The CDR3 has 17 residues. Per the germline V gene, CDR1 is SEHNR and CDR2 is FQNEAQ (reference sequence). CDR3: CASSTYPSGRAVDTQYF. Here the CDR3 DNA reads TGTGCCAGCAGCACTTATCCTAGCGGGAGGGCCGTAGATACGCAGTATTTT.